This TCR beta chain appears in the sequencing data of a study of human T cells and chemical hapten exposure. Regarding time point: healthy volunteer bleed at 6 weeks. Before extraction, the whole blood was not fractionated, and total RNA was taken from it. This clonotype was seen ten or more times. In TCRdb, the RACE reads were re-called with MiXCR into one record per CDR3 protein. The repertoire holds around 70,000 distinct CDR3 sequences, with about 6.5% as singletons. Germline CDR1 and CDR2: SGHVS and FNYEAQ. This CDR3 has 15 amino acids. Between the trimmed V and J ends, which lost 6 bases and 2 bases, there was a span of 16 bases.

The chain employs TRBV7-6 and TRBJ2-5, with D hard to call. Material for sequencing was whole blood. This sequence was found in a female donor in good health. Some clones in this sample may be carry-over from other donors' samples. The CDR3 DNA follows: TGTGCCAGCAGTCGAAGCAGCTATAGGCAAGAGACCCAGTACTTC. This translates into CASSRSSYRQETQYF.